Below, 28 T cell receptor beta chains from the same sample are listed, as sequenced in a study of CDR3 diversity in severe acne. MiXCR, run by TCRdb on the PCR reads, gives a single entry per CDR3 protein. The data show some 90,000 distinct CDR3 sequences, 45% to 50% seen once. The sequencing sample was made of blood. These receptors all stem from a male donor with severe acne vulgaris.

The V call is TRBV20-1, the J call TRBJ1-1; no definite D call. Germline CDR1 reads DFQATT; CDR2 reads SNEGSKA (reference sequence). This CDR3 comprises 12 residues. Trimming took 3 bases from V and 1 from J, leaving 6 bases between them. DNA for the CDR3: TGCAGTGCTAGGGTCGGGAACACTGAAGCTTTCTTT. Translating it yields CSARVGNTEAFF.

This clonotype has just a few counts. The gene calls are TRBV28 and TRBJ2-5; no clear D. The CDR3 runs 15 residues. Germline V gives CDR1 MDHEN, CDR2 SYDVKM. The germline V and J ends were trimmed by 5 bases and 0 bases, with 13 bases remaining between them. DNA of the CDR3: TGTGCCAGCAGTCCCGTGAGGTTTAACCAAGAGACCCAGTACTTC. Encoded protein: CASSPVRFNQETQYF.

The rearrangement joins TRBV5-6 to TRBJ2-1; TRBD2 is a possible D gene (5 bases). V was cut by 1 base and J by 0 bases, with 8 bases left in between. There are 15 residues in the CDR3. Germline-derived CDR1 and CDR2 are SGHDT and YYEEEE. In nucleotides, the CDR3 is TGTGCCAGCAGCTTGTACGGGATCTCCTACAATGAGCAGTTCTTC. Translation: CASSLYGISYNEQFF.

This clonotype was seen many times. The chain is built from TRBV2 and TRBJ2-1, with 9 bases fitting TRBD1. Losses at the gene ends were 2 bases for V and 5 bases for J; bases not matched to a gene: 7. This CDR3 is 16 amino acids long. From germline, CDR1 is SNHLY and CDR2 FYNNEI. The CDR3 loop reads CASSEPRDRDHNEQFF. In nucleotides, the CDR3 is TGTGCCAGCAGTGAACCGCGGGACAGGGACCACAATGAGCAGTTCTTC.

The genes are TRBV14 and TRBJ1-2; D gene uncertain. CDR3 length: 13 residues. Looked up from germline, CDR1 is SGHDN and CDR2 is FVKESK. V lost 0 bases and J lost 10, with 12 bases in between. Written as DNA, the CDR3 is TGTGCCAGCAGCCAAGATGCCCTTGGTATCTACACCTTC. It translates to CASSQDALGIYTF.

This chain connects TRBV2 to TRBJ2-7; D is perhaps TRBD1 or TRBD2 (5 bases each). Germline assignment: CDR1 SNHLY and CDR2 FYNNEI. The length of the CDR3 is 13 residues. V gave up 7 bases and J gave up 5 bases, with 15 bases separating them. This chain's CDR3 is CASINPEGNEQYF. Here the CDR3 DNA reads TGTGCCAGCATTAACCCAGAGGGGAACGAGCAGTACTTC.

The rearrangement joins TRBV7-9 to TRBJ1-4; 9 nucleotides align to TRBD1. The J segment lost 8 bases and the V segment lost 5 bases, leaving 3 bases of the junction unmatched. The germline V gene encodes CDR1 SEHNR and CDR2 FQNEAQ (reference sequence). The CDR3 is made up of 13 amino acids. CDR3 in amino acids: CASSGTGYEKLFF. In DNA, the CDR3 is TGTGCCAGCAGCGGGACAGGGTACGAAAAACTGTTTTTT. The whole variable domain, filled in from reference TRBV7-9 and TRBJ1-4, reads DTGVSQNPRHKITKRGQNVTFRCDPISEHNRLYWYRQTLGQGPEFLTYFQNEAQLEKSRLLSDRFSAERPKGSFSTLEIQRTEQGDSAMYLCASSGTGYEKLFFGSGTQLSVL.

The chain links TRBV9 to TRBJ2-7, with TRBD1 matching 10 bases. V trimming: 3 bases; J trimming: 0 bases; junction bases outside the gene matches: 3. CDR1 is SGDLS, CDR2 YYNGEE, per germline. The CDR3 is 15 residues long. The CDR3 region has the DNA TGTGCCAGCAGCGGGGGGACAGGGGTCTCCTACGAGCAGTACTTC. Translating gives CASSGGTGVSYEQYF.

In its sample, this clonotype ranks as medium-sized (0.01 to 0.1%). The J gene is TRBJ2-7, the V gene TRBV4-2; 14 bases align to TRBD2. This CDR3 comprises 15 residues. The germline CDR1 and CDR2 sequences are LGHNA and YNFKEQ. After removal of 3 bases from V and 6 bases from J, the junction contained 4 bases not matched to a gene. The CDR3 here is CASSQGLAGEVEQYF. The DNA for the CDR3 is TGTGCCAGCAGCCAGGGACTAGCGGGAGAAGTCGAGCAGTACTTC.

On this clonotype itself: A single base separates this from a much larger clone, so it may be a read error. This chain connects TRBV20-1 to TRBJ2-7; D might be TRBD2 (5 bases). There are 15 residues in the CDR3. Germline-derived CDR1 and CDR2 are DFQATT and SNEGSKA (reference sequence). V dropped 3 bases and J dropped 2 bases, with 17 bases sitting between them. The CDR3 sequence: CSASHPRRAAYEQYF. The DNA of the CDR3 is TGCAGTGCTAGCCACCCACGGCGGGCCGCCTACGAGCAGTACTTC.

Points on this clonotype: A much larger clone lies one base from this, so it may be a read error. This chain connects TRBV29-1 to TRBJ1-4; D gene unclear. The ends were cut back, 4 bases at V and 7 bases at J, with 10 bases in the middle. Germline CDR1 and CDR2: SQVTM and ANQGSEA. The CDR3 consists of 12 residues. The CDR3 is CSVGNTGEKLFF. CDR3 coding DNA: TGCAGCGTTGGGAACACCGGTGAAAAACTGTTTTTT.

The chain is built from TRBV20-1 and TRBJ2-5, with 10 bases lining up with TRBD2. Germline V gives CDR1 DFQATT, CDR2 SNEGSKA (reference sequence). The CDR3 spans 15 residues. J lost 4 bases, V lost 3 bases, and 8 bases had no gene match. The DNA for the CDR3 is TGCAGTGCTAGTGTACTAGCGGGACGCGGAGAGACCCAGTACTTC. It encodes CSASVLAGRGETQYF.

This clonotype appeared once. The CDR3 DNA reads as TGTGCCAGTAATACAGGACAAATTAATCAGCCCCAGCATTTT. Translation gives CASNTGQINQPQHF. The genes are TRBV19 and TRBJ1-5, with D possibly TRBD1 on 5 matching bases. V shed 7 bases and J shed 4 bases, with 14 bases lying between them. The CDR3 is 14 residues long. CDR1 LNHDA and CDR2 SQIVND come from the germline V gene (reference sequence).

The rearrangement uses TRBV6-1 and TRBJ2-3, with TRBD2 matching over 10 bases. Trimming removed 4 bases from V and 1 base from J; junction bases left unmatched: 8. The CDR3 extends over 17 amino acids. Germline assignment: CDR1 MNHNS and CDR2 SASEGT. CDR3 loop: CASSGSNSGRGTDTQYF. In nucleotides, the CDR3 is TGTGCCAGCAGTGGATCGAACAGCGGGAGGGGCACAGATACGCAGTATTTT.

This clonotype was seen only a few times. The chain joins TRBV20-1 to TRBJ1-4; D remains unclear. Germline V CDR1 and CDR2: DFQATT, SNEGSKA (reference sequence). The ends were cut back, 1 base at V and 2 bases at J, with 20 bases in the middle. The CDR3 runs 18 residues. CDR3 in amino acids: CSARGAIEGGATNEKLFF. The DNA of the CDR3 is TGCAGTGCTAGAGGAGCCATCGAAGGAGGCGCGACTAATGAAAAACTGTTTTTT.

At least ten counts were recorded for this clonotype. The CDR3 DNA reads TGTGCCGGTGGGACTAGCGGCACAGATACGCAGTATTTT. Amino acid sequence: CAGGTSGTDTQYF. This chain connects TRBV2 to TRBJ2-3, with TRBD2 matching over 10 bases. The CDR3 contains 13 residues. CDR1 and CDR2 from the germline V gene are SNHLY and FYNNEI. V lost 11 bases, J lost 1 base, and 3 bases stayed unmatched.

This clonotype was counted ten times or more. The gene calls are TRBV5-1 and TRBJ2-3; 8 positions match TRBD2. The germline V gene has CDR1 SGHRS and CDR2 YFSETQ. The CDR3 is 13 residues long. With V trimmed by 10 bases and J by 1 base, 5 bases remained unmatched. CDR3 sequence: CASHSGGTDTQYF. CDR3 bases: TGCGCCTCCCATAGCGGGGGCACAGATACGCAGTATTTT. The complete variable domain, with remaining parts taken from reference TRBV5-1 and TRBJ2-3, reads KAGVTQTPRYLIKTRGQQVTLSCSPISGHRSVSWYQQTPGQGLQFLFEYFSETQRNKGNFPGRFSGRQFSNSRSEMNVSTLELGDSALYLCASHSGGTDTQYFGPGTRLTVL.

V is TRBV19 and J is TRBJ2-1, with 10 nucleotides matching TRBD2. Losses at the gene ends were 11 bases for V and 6 bases for J; bases not matched to a gene: 7. The CDR3 length is 13 residues. The germline CDR1 and CDR2 sequences are LNHDA and SQIVND (reference sequence). In DNA form, the CDR3 reads TGTGCCTCCCAGAGCGGGAGGGCCAATGAGCAGTTCTTC. Its protein product is CASQSGRANEQFF.

The chain combines TRBV10-2 with TRBJ2-3, with TRBD2 identical over 10 bases. V was clipped by 7 bases and J by 1 base; unmatched bases: 11. Germline V gene sequence: CDR1 WSHSY, CDR2 SAAADI. This CDR3 contains 17 residues. CDR3 residues: CASNLAGEGKGTDTQYF. The CDR3 region has the DNA TGCGCCAGCAATCTAGCGGGAGAAGGAAAGGGCACAGATACGCAGTATTTT.

The chain joins TRBV7-2 to TRBJ2-7, with D possibly matching TRBD2 (5 bases). CDR3 length: 13 residues. Germline values: CDR1 SGHTA, CDR2 FQGNSA. Trimming removed 7 bases at V and 6 bases at J, with 16 bases between. The CDR3: CASNVEGVGEQYF. CDR3 DNA: TGTGCCAGCAACGTAGAGGGTGTTGGCGAGCAGTACTTC.

This chain connects TRBV7-8 to TRBJ1-5; tentative D call: TRBD1 (5 bases). This CDR3 spans 15 amino acids. V lost 2 bases and J lost 5, with 13 bases in between. Germline CDR1 and CDR2: SGHVS and FQNEAQ. The CDR3 region has the DNA TGTGCCAGCAGCTTATTTCAGGGTTATGATCAGCCCCAGCATTTT. Residues: CASSLFQGYDQPQHF.

This chain links TRBV20-1 with TRBJ2-7, with TRBD1 as a possible D gene (6 bases). Trimming shortened V by 5 bases and J by 2 bases, and 16 bases separated the two germline ends. CDR1 DFQATT and CDR2 SNEGSKA come from the germline V gene (reference sequence). The CDR3 loop spans 14 amino acids. This CDR3 reads CSAYPGHRAYEQYF. As DNA, the CDR3 is TGCAGTGCTTATCCGGGACACCGCGCCTACGAGCAGTACTTC.

V and J are TRBV12-3 or TRBV12-4 and TRBJ2-5; 9 bases map to TRBD1. Germline trimming cut 5 bases from V and 5 bases from J; bases unmatched to any gene: 9. CDR3 length equals 15 residues. The CDR3 sequence: CASSGLGQGTETQYF. The CDR3 DNA is TGTGCCAGCAGTGGTCTAGGACAGGGGACGGAGACCCAGTACTTC.

The gene calls are TRBV10-1 and TRBJ1-2, with D possibly being TRBD1 (6 bases). CDR1 and CDR2 from the germline V gene are WNHNN and SYGVQD (reference sequence). Between the trimmed V and J ends, which lost 4 bases and 4 bases, there was a span of 10 bases. The CDR3 is made up of 13 amino acids. In DNA form, the CDR3 reads TGCGCCAGCAGTGCGGTAGGGGGCTATGGCTACACCTTC. Translating gives CASSAVGGYGYTF.

This clonotype was counted only a few times. V gene TRBV28 combines with J gene TRBJ2-2; D uncertain. V dropped 3 bases and J dropped 5 bases, with 10 bases sitting between them. Germline values: CDR1 MDHEN, CDR2 SYDVKM. The CDR3 is 14 amino acids. The CDR3 sequence is CASSFSSRTGELFF. The CDR3 coding sequence is TGTGCCAGCAGTTTTAGCTCGCGGACCGGGGAGCTGTTTTTT.

Comment on this clonotype: A junction boundary mismatches the germline segment, possibly from a read error. The chain uses TRBV24-1 and TRBJ2-5, with TRBD1 identical over 8 bases. The CDR3 sequence is 16 residues long. Germline V lookup: CDR1 KGHDR, CDR2 SFDVKD. The CDR3: CASSPSRTGRQETQYF. The CDR3 region has the DNA TGTGCCAGCAGTCCCTCCCGGACAGGGAGACAAGAGACCCAGTACTTC.

This clonotype is medium-sized within its sample. This chain joins TRBV10-3 and TRBJ2-5; the D is unclear. The V end was cut by 4 bases, the J end by 5 bases, with 8 bases between. The germline CDR1 and CDR2 sequences are ENHRY and SYGVKD. The CDR3 extends over 12 amino acids. The CDR3 bases are TGTGCCATCAGTGGCTTGGGGGAGACCCAGTACTTC. Translating gives CAISGLGETQYF.

This clonotype was found many times. The rearrangement uses TRBV2 and TRBJ1-5, with D uncertain. Germline CDR1 and CDR2: SNHLY and FYNNEI. Between the trimmed V and J ends, which lost 6 bases and 0 bases, there was a span of 12 bases. The CDR3 loop spans 15 amino acids. CDR3 in amino acids: CASRGMTYSNQPQHF. As DNA, the CDR3 is TGTGCCAGCAGGGGAATGACGTATAGCAATCAGCCCCAGCATTTT. Using reference TRBV2 and TRBJ1-5 for the parts outside the CDR3, the full variable domain is EPEVTQTPSHQVTQMGQEVILRCVPISNHLYFYWYRQILGQKVEFLVSFYNNEISEKSEIFDDQFSVERPDGSNFTLKIRSTKLEDSAMYFCASRGMTYSNQPQHFGDGTRLSIL.